This TCR beta chain stems from a study of shared clonotypes between healthy human individuals. Worth noting for this clone: Antigen specificity is unknown.

Both subsets, CD45RA+ naive and CD45RA-negative memory, were split from the CD4+ cells. Study outcomes and limitations: Sharing across four donors was highest in naive CD4 (around 5%) and lowest in memory CD8 (approximately 0.4%). It was only blood that was sampled, and tissue repertoires likely differ.

The assay was carried out at the deep level. Some clones are missing from TCRdb's copy, which holds only in-frame ones; the method was immunoSEQ multiplex PCR. The table lists about 680,000 clones, about 80% of them singletons. V was trimmed by 5 bases and J by 5 bases, leaving 18 bases between them. The CDR3 is made up of 15 amino acids. Per germline, CDR1 MNHNY and CDR2 SVGAGI (reference sequence). The rearrangement joins TRBV6-6 to TRBJ1-1; D might be TRBD1 (6 bases). This clonotype was sampled from a woman aged 25 to 39 in good health. The sample comprised memory CD4+ T cells sorted from blood. Subset noted: CD45RA-negative fraction. The CDR3 region is CASSPPQGTKTEAFF. The CDR3 DNA follows: TGTGCCAGCAGTCCTCCACAGGGAACGAAAACTGAAGCTTTCTTT.